Given below is one T cell receptor beta chain in context. Antigen specificity is unknown. The source of the sample is a study of cytomegalovirus exposure and HLA in healthy donors. Primers for the PCR totalled 60 Vbeta and 13 Jbeta. Data came from immunoSEQ multiplex PCR; TCRdb stores just in-frame clones and leaves some out. Of over 100,000 clones detected, around three quarters appear once; the ten largest clones hold 5% to 6.5%. Whole-study results and caveats: CMV serostatus was the sole immune exposure data available. Most of the CMV-associated TCR beta chains (in a later analysis) appeared to be HLA-restricted.

Sequenced input: PBMCs. This clonotype originated in a young woman in good health and CMV-seropositive.

In nucleotides, the CDR3 is TGTGCCAGCAGTCTCACGCCGGGAACACCGGCCTACGAGCAGTACTTC. Residues: CASSLTPGTPAYEQYF. The V call is TRBV27, the J call TRBJ2-7, with D perhaps matching TRBD2 (5 bases). The CDR3 is 16 residues long. Trimming left V 5 bases short and J 2 bases short, with 19 bases between. Germline CDR1 reads MNHEY; CDR2 reads SMNVEV (reference sequence).